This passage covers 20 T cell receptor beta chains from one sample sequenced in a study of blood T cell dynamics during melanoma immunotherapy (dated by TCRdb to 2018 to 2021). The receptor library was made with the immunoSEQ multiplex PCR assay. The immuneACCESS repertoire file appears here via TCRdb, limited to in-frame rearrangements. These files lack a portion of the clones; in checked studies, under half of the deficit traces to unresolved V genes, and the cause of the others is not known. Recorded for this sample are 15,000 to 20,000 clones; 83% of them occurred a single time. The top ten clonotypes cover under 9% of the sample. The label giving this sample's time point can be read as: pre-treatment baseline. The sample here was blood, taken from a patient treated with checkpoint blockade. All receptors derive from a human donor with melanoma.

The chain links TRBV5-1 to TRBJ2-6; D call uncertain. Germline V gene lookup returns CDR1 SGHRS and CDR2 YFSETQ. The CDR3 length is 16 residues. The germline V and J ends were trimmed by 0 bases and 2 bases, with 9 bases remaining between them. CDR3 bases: TGCGCCAGCAGCTTGGCCCTCTCCCCTGGGGCCAACGTCCTGACTTTC. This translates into CASSLALSPGANVLTF.

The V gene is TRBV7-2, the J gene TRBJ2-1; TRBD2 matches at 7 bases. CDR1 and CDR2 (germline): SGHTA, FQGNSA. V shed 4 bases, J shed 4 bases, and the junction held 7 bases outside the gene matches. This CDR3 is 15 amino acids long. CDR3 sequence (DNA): TGTGCCAGCAGCTCTAGCGGAGGCAATTACAATGAGCAGTTCTTC. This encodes CASSSSGGNYNEQFF. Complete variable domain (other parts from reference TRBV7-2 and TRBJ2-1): GAGVSQSPSNKVTEKGKDVELRCDPISGHTALYWYRQSLGQGLEFLIYFQGNSAPDKSGLPSDRFSAERTGGSVSTLTIQRTQQEDSAVYLCASSSSGGNYNEQFFGPGTRLTVL.

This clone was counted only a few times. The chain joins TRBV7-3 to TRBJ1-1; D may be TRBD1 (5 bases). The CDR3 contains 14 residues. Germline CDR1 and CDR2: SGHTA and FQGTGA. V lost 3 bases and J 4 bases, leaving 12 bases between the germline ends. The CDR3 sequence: CASSFQGGSTEAFF. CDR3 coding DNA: TGTGCCAGCAGCTTCCAGGGTGGGAGCACTGAAGCTTTCTTT.

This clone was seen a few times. The DNA for the CDR3 is TGTGCCAGCAGGACCTCACTAGCGGGAGGGCCAAGTGCCTACGAGCAGTACTTC. It is translated as CASRTSLAGGPSAYEQYF. The chain carries TRBV27 and TRBJ2-7; TRBD2 matches at 13 bases. Germline trimming cut 6 bases from V and 2 bases from J; bases unmatched to any gene: 13. Germline values: CDR1 MNHEY, CDR2 SMNVEV (reference sequence). CDR3 length: 18 residues.

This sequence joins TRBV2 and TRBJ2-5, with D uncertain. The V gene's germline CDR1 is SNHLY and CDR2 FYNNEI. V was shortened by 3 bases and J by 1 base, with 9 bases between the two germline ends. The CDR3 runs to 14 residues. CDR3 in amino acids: CASSESGAQETQYF. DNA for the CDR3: TGTGCCAGCAGTGAGTCCGGCGCCCAAGAGACCCAGTACTTC.

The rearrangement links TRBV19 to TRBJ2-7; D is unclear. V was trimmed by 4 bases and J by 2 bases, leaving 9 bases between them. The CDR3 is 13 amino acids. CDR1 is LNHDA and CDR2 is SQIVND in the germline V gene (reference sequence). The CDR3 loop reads CASSKWVAYEQYF. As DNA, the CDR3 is TGTGCCAGTAGTAAATGGGTCGCCTACGAGCAGTACTTC.

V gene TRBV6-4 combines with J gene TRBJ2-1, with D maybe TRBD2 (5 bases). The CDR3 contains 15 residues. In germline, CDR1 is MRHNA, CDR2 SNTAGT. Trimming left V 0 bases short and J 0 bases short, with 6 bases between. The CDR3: CASSDSGSSYNEQFF. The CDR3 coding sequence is TGTGCCAGCAGTGACTCAGGGAGCTCCTACAATGAGCAGTTCTTC.

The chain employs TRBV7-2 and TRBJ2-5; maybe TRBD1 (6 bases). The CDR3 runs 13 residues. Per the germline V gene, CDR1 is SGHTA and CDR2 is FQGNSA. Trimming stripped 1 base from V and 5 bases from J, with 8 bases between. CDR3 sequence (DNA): TGTGCCAGCAGCTTAGGGGGGCTGGAGACCCAGTACTTC. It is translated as CASSLGGLETQYF.

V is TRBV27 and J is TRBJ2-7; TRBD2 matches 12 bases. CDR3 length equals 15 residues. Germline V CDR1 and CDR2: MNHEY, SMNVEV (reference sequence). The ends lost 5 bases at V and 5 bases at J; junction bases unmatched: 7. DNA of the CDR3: TGTGCCAGCAGTGTACTAGCGGGAGGTGTCCACGAGCAGTACTTC. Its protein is CASSVLAGGVHEQYF.

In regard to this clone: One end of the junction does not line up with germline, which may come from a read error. DNA for the CDR3: TGTGCCGGCAGCTTGTCGGGTGGAAACACCATATATTTT. The encoded protein is CAGSLSGGNTIYF. The chain carries TRBV5-4 and TRBJ1-3; D is ambiguous. Germline-derived CDR1 and CDR2 are SGHNT and YYREEE (reference sequence). There are 13 residues in the CDR3.

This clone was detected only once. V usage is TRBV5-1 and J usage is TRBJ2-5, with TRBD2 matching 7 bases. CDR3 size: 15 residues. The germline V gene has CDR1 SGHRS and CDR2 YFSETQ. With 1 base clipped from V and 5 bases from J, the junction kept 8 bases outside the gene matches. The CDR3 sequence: CASSLWGGAGETQYF. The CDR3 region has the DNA TGCGCCAGCAGCTTGTGGGGAGGGGCGGGGGAGACCCAGTACTTC.

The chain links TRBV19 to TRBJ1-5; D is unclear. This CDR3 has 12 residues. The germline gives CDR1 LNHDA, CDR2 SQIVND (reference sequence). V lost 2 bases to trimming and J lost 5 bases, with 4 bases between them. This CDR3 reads CASSIRDQPQHF. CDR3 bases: TGTGCCAGTAGTATAAGGGATCAGCCCCAGCATTTT.

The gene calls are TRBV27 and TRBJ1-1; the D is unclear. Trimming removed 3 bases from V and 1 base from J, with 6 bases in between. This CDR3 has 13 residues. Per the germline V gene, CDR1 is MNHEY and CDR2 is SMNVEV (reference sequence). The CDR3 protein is CASSLFRNTEAFF. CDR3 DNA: TGTGCCAGCAGTTTGTTTAGGAACACTGAAGCTTTCTTT.

The CDR3 loop reads CASSYSTPSYNEQFF. DNA of the CDR3: TGTGCCAGCAGTTACTCGACCCCTTCCTACAATGAGCAGTTCTTC. This chain uses TRBV6-5 with TRBJ2-1; D is undetermined. There are 15 residues in the CDR3. Trimming removed 0 bases from V and 1 base from J, with 7 bases in between. The germline gives CDR1 MNHEY, CDR2 SVGAGI.

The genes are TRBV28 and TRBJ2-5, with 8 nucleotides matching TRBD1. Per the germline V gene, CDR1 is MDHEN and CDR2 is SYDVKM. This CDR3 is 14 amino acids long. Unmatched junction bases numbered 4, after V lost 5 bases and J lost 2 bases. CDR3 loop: CASSPTGGQETQYF. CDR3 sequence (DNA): TGTGCCAGCAGTCCCACAGGGGGTCAAGAGACCCAGTACTTC.

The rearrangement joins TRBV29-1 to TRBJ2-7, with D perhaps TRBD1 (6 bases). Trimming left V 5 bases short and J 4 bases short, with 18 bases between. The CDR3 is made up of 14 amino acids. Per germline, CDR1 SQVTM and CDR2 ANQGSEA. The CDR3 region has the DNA TGCAGCGTTTTCGATACCGGGACAACGTACGAGCAGTACTTC. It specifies CSVFDTGTTYEQYF.

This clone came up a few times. CDR3 sequence (DNA): TGTGCCAGCACGAGGGGGATCATGAACACTGAAGCTTTCTTT. Protein: CASTRGIMNTEAFF. The chain couples TRBV6-1 to TRBJ1-1; D might be TRBD1 (6 bases). This CDR3 spans 14 amino acids. V shed 7 bases and J shed 0 bases, with 12 bases lying between them. Per the germline V gene, CDR1 is MNHNS and CDR2 is SASEGT.

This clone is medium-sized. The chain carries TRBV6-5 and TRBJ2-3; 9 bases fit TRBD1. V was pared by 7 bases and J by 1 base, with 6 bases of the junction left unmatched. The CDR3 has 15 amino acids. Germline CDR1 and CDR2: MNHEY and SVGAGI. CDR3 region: CASKSQGAGTDTQYF. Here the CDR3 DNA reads TGTGCCAGCAAGTCACAGGGGGCCGGCACAGATACGCAGTATTTT.

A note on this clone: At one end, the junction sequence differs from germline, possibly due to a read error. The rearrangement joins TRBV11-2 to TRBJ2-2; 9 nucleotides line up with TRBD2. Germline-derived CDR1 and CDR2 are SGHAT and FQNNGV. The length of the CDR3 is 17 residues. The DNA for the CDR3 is TGTGCCAGCAGCTTAGGGAGCGGGAGGACTGAACACCGGGGAGCTGTTTTT. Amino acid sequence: CASSLGSGRTEHRGAVF.

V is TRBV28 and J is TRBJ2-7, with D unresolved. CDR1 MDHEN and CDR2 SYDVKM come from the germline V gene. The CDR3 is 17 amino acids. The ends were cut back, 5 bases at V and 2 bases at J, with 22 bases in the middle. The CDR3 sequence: CASSPANVYSPAYEQYF. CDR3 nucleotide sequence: TGTGCCAGCAGTCCGGCAAATGTGTATTCTCCCGCCTACGAGCAGTACTTC.